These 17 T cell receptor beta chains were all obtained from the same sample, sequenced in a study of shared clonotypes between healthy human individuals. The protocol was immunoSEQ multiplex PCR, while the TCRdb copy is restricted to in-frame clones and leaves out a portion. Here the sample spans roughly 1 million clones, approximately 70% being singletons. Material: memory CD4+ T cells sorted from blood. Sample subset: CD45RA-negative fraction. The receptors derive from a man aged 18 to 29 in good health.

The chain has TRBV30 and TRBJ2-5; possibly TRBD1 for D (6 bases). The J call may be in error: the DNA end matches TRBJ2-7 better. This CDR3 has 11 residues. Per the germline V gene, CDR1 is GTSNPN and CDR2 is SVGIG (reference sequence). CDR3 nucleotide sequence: TGTGCCTGGAGACAGGGCTACGAGCAGTACTTC. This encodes CAWRQGYEQYF.

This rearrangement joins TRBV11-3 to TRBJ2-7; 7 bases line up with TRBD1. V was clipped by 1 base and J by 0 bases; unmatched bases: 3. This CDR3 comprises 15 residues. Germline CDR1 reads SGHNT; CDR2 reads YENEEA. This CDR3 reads CASSLGGQSSYEQYF. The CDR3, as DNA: TGTGCCAGCAGCTTAGGGGGACAGAGCTCCTACGAGCAGTACTTC.

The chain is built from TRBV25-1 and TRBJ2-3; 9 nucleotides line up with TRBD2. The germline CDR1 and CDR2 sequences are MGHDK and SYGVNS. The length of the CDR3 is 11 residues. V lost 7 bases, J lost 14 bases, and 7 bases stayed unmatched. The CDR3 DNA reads TGTGCCAGCACCAATAGCGGGAGTCTGTATTTT. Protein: CASTNSGSLYF. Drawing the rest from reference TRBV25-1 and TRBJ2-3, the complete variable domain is EADIYQTPRYLVIGTGKKITLECSQTMGHDKMYWYQQDPGMELHLIHYSYGVNSTEKGDLSSESTVSRIRTEHFPLTLESARPSHTSQYLCASTNSGSLYFGPGTRLTVL.

In DNA, the CDR3 is TGCGCCAGCAGCCAAGGTTTGGCCCCTAATGAAAAACTGTTTTTT. Translation: CASSQGLAPNEKLFF. The rearrangement joins TRBV4-3 to TRBJ1-4; D is undetermined. This CDR3 comprises 15 residues. Germline assignment: CDR1 LGHNA and CDR2 YSLEER. Trimming took 1 base from V and 3 from J, leaving 9 bases between them.

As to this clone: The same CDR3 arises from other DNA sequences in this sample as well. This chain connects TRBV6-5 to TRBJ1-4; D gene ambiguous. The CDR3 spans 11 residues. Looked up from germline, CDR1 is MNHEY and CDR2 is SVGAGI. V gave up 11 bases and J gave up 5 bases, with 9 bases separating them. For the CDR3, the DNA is TGTGCCTCGAGGGTCAATGAAAAACTGTTTTTT. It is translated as CASRVNEKLFF.

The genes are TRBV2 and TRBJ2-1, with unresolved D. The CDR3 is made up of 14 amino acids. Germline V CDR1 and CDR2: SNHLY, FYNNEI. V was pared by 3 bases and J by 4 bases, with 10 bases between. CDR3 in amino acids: CASSDRTLYNEQFF. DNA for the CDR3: TGTGCCAGCAGTGATAGGACCTTATACAATGAGCAGTTCTTC.

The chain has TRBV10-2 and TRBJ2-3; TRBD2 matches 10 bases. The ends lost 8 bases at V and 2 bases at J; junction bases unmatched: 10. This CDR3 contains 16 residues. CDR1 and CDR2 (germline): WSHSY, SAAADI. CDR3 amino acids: CASPEVAGGATDTQYF. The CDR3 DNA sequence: TGCGCCAGCCCCGAGGTAGCGGGAGGCGCCACAGATACGCAGTATTTT.

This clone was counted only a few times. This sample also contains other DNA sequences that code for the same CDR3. CDR3 in DNA: TGTGCCAGCAGCTTGGGAGGGGGCTACGAGCAGTACTTC. Translation gives CASSLGGGYEQYF. The chain couples TRBV5-6 to TRBJ2-7; D is possibly TRBD1 (6 bases). V lost 0 bases and J lost 3, with 7 bases in between. The CDR3 is 13 amino acids. Germline-derived CDR1 and CDR2 are SGHDT and YYEEEE.

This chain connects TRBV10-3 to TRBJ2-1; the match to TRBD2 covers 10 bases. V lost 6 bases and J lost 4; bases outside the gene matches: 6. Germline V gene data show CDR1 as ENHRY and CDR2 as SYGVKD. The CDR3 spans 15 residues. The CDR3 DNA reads TGTGCCATCAGGGACTCGGGACTAGCGTACAATGAGCAGTTCTTC. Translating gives CAIRDSGLAYNEQFF.

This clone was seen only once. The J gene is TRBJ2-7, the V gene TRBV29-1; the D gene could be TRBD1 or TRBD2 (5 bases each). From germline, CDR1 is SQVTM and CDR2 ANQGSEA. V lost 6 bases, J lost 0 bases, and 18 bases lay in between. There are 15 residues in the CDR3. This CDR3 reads CSVDSGSFPSYEQYF. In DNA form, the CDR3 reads TGCAGCGTCGACTCAGGGAGTTTCCCCTCCTACGAGCAGTACTTC.

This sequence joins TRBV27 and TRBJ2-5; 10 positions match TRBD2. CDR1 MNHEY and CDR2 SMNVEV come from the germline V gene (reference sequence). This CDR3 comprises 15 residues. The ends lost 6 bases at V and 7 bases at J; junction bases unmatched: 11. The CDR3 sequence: CASSPGGLAGATQYF. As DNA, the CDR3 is TGTGCCAGCAGCCCCGGGGGGCTAGCGGGGGCGACCCAGTACTTC.

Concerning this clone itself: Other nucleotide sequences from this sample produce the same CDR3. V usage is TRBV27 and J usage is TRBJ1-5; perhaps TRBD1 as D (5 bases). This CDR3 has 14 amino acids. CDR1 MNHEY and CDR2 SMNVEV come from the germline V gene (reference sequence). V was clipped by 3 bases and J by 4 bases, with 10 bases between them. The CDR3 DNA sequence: TGTGCCAGCAGTTTCGGGCAGGGAAATCAGCCCCAGCATTTT. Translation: CASSFGQGNQPQHF.

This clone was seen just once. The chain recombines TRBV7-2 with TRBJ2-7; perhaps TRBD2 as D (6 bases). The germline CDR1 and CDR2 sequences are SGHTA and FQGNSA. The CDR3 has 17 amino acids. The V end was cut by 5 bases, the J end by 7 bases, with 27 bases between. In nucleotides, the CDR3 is TGTGCCAGCAGCCAACCCCGCCGGCGGGAAGATTTGATGGAGCAGTACTTC. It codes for CASSQPRRREDLMEQYF. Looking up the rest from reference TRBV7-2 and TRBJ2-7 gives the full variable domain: GAGVSQSPSNKVTEKGKDVELRCDPISGHTALYWYRQSLGQGLEFLIYFQGNSAPDKSGLPSDRFSAERTGGSVSTLTIQRTQQEDSAVYLCASSQPRRREDLMEQYFGPGTRLTVT.

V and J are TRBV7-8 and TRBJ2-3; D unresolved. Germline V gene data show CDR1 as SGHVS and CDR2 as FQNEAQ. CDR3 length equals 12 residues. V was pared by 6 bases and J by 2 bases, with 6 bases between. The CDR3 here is CASSPITDTQYF. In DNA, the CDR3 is TGTGCCAGCAGTCCTATCACAGATACGCAGTATTTT.

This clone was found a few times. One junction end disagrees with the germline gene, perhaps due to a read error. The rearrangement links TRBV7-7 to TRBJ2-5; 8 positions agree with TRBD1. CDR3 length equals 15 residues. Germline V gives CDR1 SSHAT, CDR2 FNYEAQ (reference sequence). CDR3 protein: CASSQGQGRQETQYF. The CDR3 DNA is TGTGCTAGCAGCCAAGGACAGGGAAGGCAAGAGACCCAGTACTTC.

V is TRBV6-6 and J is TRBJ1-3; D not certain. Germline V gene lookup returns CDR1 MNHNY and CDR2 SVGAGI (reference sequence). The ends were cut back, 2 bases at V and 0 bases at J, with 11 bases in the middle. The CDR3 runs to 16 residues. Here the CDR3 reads CASSYEVGNSGNTIYF. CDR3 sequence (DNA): TGTGCCAGCAGTTACGAAGTCGGGAACTCTGGAAACACCATATATTTT.

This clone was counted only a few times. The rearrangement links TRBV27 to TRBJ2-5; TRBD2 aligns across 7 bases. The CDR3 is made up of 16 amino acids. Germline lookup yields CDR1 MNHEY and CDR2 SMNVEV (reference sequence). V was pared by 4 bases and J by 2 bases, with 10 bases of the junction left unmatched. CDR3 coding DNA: TGTGCCAGCAGTTCCCCCGGCAGGGAGGGACAAGAGACCCAGTACTTC. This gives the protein CASSSPGREGQETQYF.